The 4 T cell receptor beta chains below come from one sample, sequenced in a study of neurological immune-mediated disorders. MiXCR was run by TCRdb on the 5' RACE reads, yielding one entry per CDR3 protein. The top ten hold approximately 5% of the sample, which has nearly 30,000 distinct CDR3 sequences, approximately 16% seen once. As for time point: technical triplicate 3. Sequencing was carried out using CD4+ T cells from blood. Receptors originate from a female donor with HTLV-1-associated myelopathy (HAM/TSP).

This clonotype was seen many times. V usage is TRBV20-1 and J usage is TRBJ2-5; 9 bases align to TRBD1. Trimming took 6 bases from V and 7 from J; bases not matched to a gene: 9. Germline V CDR1 and CDR2: DFQATT, SNEGSKA (reference sequence). The CDR3 runs to 13 residues. CDR3 bases: TGCAGTGCCCCGCGTGGACAGGGGATGACCCAGTACTTC. Translation gives CSAPRGQGMTQYF.

This clonotype was recorded at least ten times. The V and J genes are TRBV20-1 and TRBJ2-7; 8 positions match TRBD2. Germline CDR1 DFQATT, CDR2 SNEGSKA (reference sequence). There are 15 residues in the CDR3. With V trimmed by 6 bases and J by 0 bases, 10 bases remained unmatched. CDR3 in DNA: TGCAGTGCGGGGGGGCTAGCGGGTGTCTCCTACGAGCAGTACTTC. Amino acid sequence: CSAGGLAGVSYEQYF.

At least ten counts were recorded for this clonotype. The rearrangement uses TRBV7-9 and TRBJ2-5, with D possibly being TRBD1 (6 bases). Germline CDR1 reads SEHNR; CDR2 reads FQNEAQ (reference sequence). The ends were cut back, 5 bases at V and 5 bases at J, with 18 bases in the middle. CDR3 size: 15 residues. The CDR3 loop reads CASSETGTSEETQYF. CDR3 DNA sequence: TGTGCCAGCAGCGAAACCGGGACATCTGAGGAGACCCAGTACTTC.

This clonotype was found many times. As DNA, the CDR3 is TGTGCCACTGACGGGCCAAACACTGAAGCTTTCTTT. Encoded protein: CATDGPNTEAFF. The chain uses TRBV7-9 and TRBJ1-1; D uncertain. The CDR3 loop spans 12 amino acids. Germline V gene data show CDR1 as SEHNR and CDR2 as FQNEAQ (reference sequence). The V end was cut by 10 bases, the J end by 2 bases, with 11 bases between.